This record looks at one T cell receptor beta chain sequence and its context. The data originate from a study of shared clonotypes between healthy human individuals. This CDR3 comprises 15 residues. V lost 7 bases, J lost 2 bases, and 15 bases lay in between. Germline V gene data show CDR1 as SGHTA and CDR2 as FQGNSA. Nashville, Tennessee was home to all donors, each a Caucasian adult. Several immunoSEQ 96-well plates shared each subset's DNA, each plate a replicate. Authors' data handling: There were no quality scores in the junction-only immunoSEQ sequences, so filtering differed. Generated by immunoSEQ multiplex PCR, the TCRdb table keeps only in-frame clones and is missing some. V, J and clone size are those of that table, while D and trimming were read from the DNA. This sample has under 2.5 million clones, with 85% to 95% found just once.

This receptor was obtained from a man aged 18 to 29 in good health. Some clones in this sample may be carry-over from other donors' samples. The rearrangement joins TRBV7-2 to TRBJ2-1; D may be TRBD1 or TRBD2 (5 bases each). Sequenced material: naive CD4+ T cells from PBMCs. Subset described: CD45RA+ positively selected. CDR3 nucleotides: TGTGCCAGCACCACTAAGGGGACCACCTACAATGAGCAGTTCTTC. This gives the protein CASTTKGTTYNEQFF.